This T cell receptor beta chain is drawn from a study of control samples from healthy donors and cancer patients. The assay was immunoSEQ multiplex PCR, and TCRdb's table has in-frame clones only and misses some. The data contain some 120,000 clones, about 90% of them singletons. The V end was cut by 1 base, the J end by 7 bases, with 15 bases between. CDR1 is SGHRS and CDR2 is YFSETQ in the germline V gene. The CDR3 contains 16 residues. This clonotype was obtained from a man in his fifties or sixties in good health. The chain links TRBV5-1 to TRBJ1-6; D is uncertain. The sequencing input was blood. The CDR3 is CASSLTATGSNSPLHF. The CDR3 bases are TGCGCCAGCAGCTTGACAGCTACTGGGTCCAATTCACCCCTCCACTTT.